This T cell receptor beta chain originates from a study of tumor-infiltrating lymphocytes in primary liver carcinoma listed by TCRdb under 2017. Regarding the research as a whole: A handful of patients with histopathologically diagnosed primary liver carcinoma underwent surgical resection in China between November 2015 and March 2016. Repertoires from technical replicates were highly reproducible, with mean shared-clone rates roughly 0.87 and correlation coefficients above 0.98. The five patients had tumors staged T1-T3 N0M0, with maximum diameters ranging from roughly 4 to 10 cm. The study combined TCRbeta repertoire sequencing, expression microarrays and whole-exome sequencing across five regions of each liver tumor, with adjacent normal tissue and blood. Of the five patients (three men and two women, aged 30 to 69 years), four had hepatocellular carcinoma and one had combined HCC and intrahepatic cholangiocarcinoma. Each sample produced roughly 3.65 to 8 million productive TCRbeta reads, and read depth showed no significant difference between tissue types. A total of roughly 35 specimens from 5 patients, comprising 25 or so tumor regions, 5 adjacent noncancerous liver tissues and 5 peripheral blood samples, were covered by TCRbeta repertoire sequencing. What the work shows at the level of the full study, not this receptor alone: The top 250 clones accounted for a significantly greater share of the repertoire in tumors than in blood (p = 0.039). Repertoire overlap was higher between tumor regions (mean roughly 35%) than tumor-adjacent (approximately 17%) or tumor-blood (approximately 14%) pairs, consistent with antigen-driven expansion. Only a few patients were included in the study, and the authors note that the findings should be validated in a larger study. Because sequencing covered only the TCR beta chain and unpaired alpha chains were not captured, true repertoire diversity is likely underestimated. Comparison of CD4+ and CD8+ T cell repertoires was precluded by the use of bulk unsorted samples.

TCRbeta-specific cDNA was reverse-transcribed from approximately 0.5 ug total RNA using a constant-region primer and ProtoScript II reverse transcriptase. The TCRbeta libraries were prepared through three rounds of nested multiplex PCR following a slightly modified ARM-PCR procedure. Each of the first two PCR rounds ran for about 10 cycles and used multiplex TRBV1-TRBV30 forward primers together with a Cbeta reverse primer. Sample barcodes and Illumina adapters were added in a final 25-cycle PCR using Deep VentR polymerase. Amplicons of 200-500 bp were gel-purified with a QIAquick gel extraction kit before sequencing. TCRbeta amplicons were sequenced on an Illumina HiSeq 2500 with 250-bp paired-end reads. As for the authors' bioinformatics: Reads were quality-trimmed with Trimmomatic v0.33, and paired reads were merged with FLASH v1.2.11 to recover full CDR3 sequences. MiGEC v1.2.1b assigned V, D and J germline segments to the rearranged TCRbeta sequences. VDJtools v1.0.0 computed clonotype statistics and Shannon-Wiener diversity indices. Except for diversity analysis, only each sample's 250 most abundant clonotypes were used in subsequent analyses to reduce sampling bias. The raw public data were reprocessed by TCRdb itself: fastp quality trimming at Q25, MiXCR clonotype calling, in-frame beta chains only. Duplicate CDR3 protein sequences are folded into a single record with the most common DNA and genes. TCRdb's processing, not the study's, gives the V and J calls here. The sample records 330,000 or so distinct CDR3 sequences, about 61% of which are singletons. 5% to 6.5% of the sample belongs to the ten largest clones.

Inclusive of the bounding cysteine and phenylalanine, the CDR3 is 12 residues long. The entry retains the CDR3 DNA only, 36 bases that are in frame from base 1. CDR1 SGHAT and CDR2 FQNNGV are derived from the germline V gene. RNA from unsorted whole blood was extracted with TRIzol reagent, and germline DNA was obtained with the DNeasy Blood & Tissue kit. Chronic HBV infection was present in the patients, and the patients were treatment-naive at sampling. Before surgery, approximately 3.8 milliliters of peripheral blood were collected into K2EDTA tubes. Notes on this clonotype: The antigen it recognizes is unknown. No quality values exist for individual bases; no much larger clone is one base distant.

This TCR was recovered from a man in his forties with primary liver carcinoma and hepatitis B virus infection. Material: peripheral blood. The chain is assembled from TRBV11-2 and TRBJ2-1; tentative D gene TRBD2, with 6 bases matching. The sequenced DNA is TGTACCGGCAGCTTAGATGGGGGGGAGCAGTTCTTC. Its protein product is CTGSLDGGEQFF.